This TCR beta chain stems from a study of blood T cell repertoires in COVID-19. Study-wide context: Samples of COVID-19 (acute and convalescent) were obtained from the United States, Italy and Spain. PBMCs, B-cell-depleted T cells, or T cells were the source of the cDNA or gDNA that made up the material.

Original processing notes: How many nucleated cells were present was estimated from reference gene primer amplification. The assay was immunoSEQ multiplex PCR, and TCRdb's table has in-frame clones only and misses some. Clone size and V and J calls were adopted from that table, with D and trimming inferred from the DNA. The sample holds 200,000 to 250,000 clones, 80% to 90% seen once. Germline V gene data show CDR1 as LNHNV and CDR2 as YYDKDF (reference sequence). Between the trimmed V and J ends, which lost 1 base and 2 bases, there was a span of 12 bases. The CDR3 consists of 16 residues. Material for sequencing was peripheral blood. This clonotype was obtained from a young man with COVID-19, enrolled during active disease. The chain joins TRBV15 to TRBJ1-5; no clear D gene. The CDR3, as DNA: TGTGCCACCAGCAGAGTCCCGATGGCCGGCAATCAGCCCCAGCATTTT. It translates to CATSRVPMAGNQPQHF.